A selection of T cell receptor beta chains follows, all from one sample in a study of blood T cell repertoires in COVID-19. Sequenced by immunoSEQ multiplex PCR; TCRdb stores in-frame clones only, minus some. The data contain about 170,000 clones, around 84% of them singletons. Material: peripheral blood. These receptors came from a woman aged 70-85 years with COVID-19, enrolled during active disease. Each CDR3 is given with its conserved first and last residue.

j_gene: TRBJ1-5
v_gene: TRBV18
CDR3aa: CASSPLRDQPQHF

j_gene: TRBJ2-3
v_gene: TRBV10-2
CDR3aa: CASSETTSATDTQYF

j_gene: TRBJ2-2
v_gene: TRBV21-1
CDR3aa: CASSPYPGTSGNTGELFF

j_gene: TRBJ1-1
v_gene: TRBV5-1
CDR3aa: CASSPWGGMNTEAFF

j_gene: TRBJ1-4
v_gene: TRBV5-1
CDR3aa: CASSSSGVVPNEKLFF

j_gene: TRBJ1-5
v_gene: TRBV30
CDR3aa: CAWSSGQGPNQPQHF

j_gene: TRBJ1-5
v_gene: TRBV28
CDR3aa: CATSRGHSNQPQHF

j_gene: TRBJ2-1
v_gene: TRBV6-1
CDR3aa: CASSEKWGGSEFF

j_gene: TRBJ1-2
v_gene: TRBV29-1
CDR3aa: CSVPEGSNYGYTF

j_gene: TRBJ1-5
v_gene: TRBV7-8
CDR3aa: CASSLVSQGWFQPQHF

j_gene: TRBJ2-3
v_gene: TRBV30
CDR3aa: CAGTGGLAGGTDTQYF

j_gene: TRBJ1-2
v_gene: TRBV24-1
CDR3aa: CATSGTGIYGYTF

j_gene: TRBJ1-1
v_gene: TRBV7-2
CDR3aa: CASSFRPKQGWSTEAFF

j_gene: TRBJ1-4
v_gene: TRBV27
CDR3aa: CASSSRGGETQKLFF

j_gene: TRBJ1-2
v_gene: TRBV12-3/TRBV12-4
CDR3aa: CASSSKGWNGYTF

j_gene: TRBJ2-3
v_gene: TRBV27
CDR3aa: CASSLGWTSGGTDTQYF

j_gene: TRBJ2-3
v_gene: TRBV19
CDR3aa: CASSIRGPSTDTQYF